These 9 T cell receptor beta chains were all obtained from the same sample, sequenced in a study of T cell changes during pregnancy in multiple sclerosis. Sequenced by immunoSEQ multiplex PCR; TCRdb stores in-frame clones only, minus some. The repertoire has some 94,000 clones, 91% of them found once; the top ten carry roughly 1.9%. Sequenced here: peripheral blood, sampled in the first trimester of pregnancy. The receptors were sampled from a female donor in good health, enrolled as a control in a pregnancy study.

The chain combines TRBV5-1 with TRBJ1-4, with D unclear. The germline CDR1 and CDR2 sequences are SGHRS and YFSETQ. This CDR3 region has 14 residues. Trimming took off 2 bases at V and 4 bases at J, with 9 bases between the two ends. This CDR3 reads CASSFGSLNEKLFF. The CDR3 nucleotides are TGCGCCAGCAGCTTCGGGAGTCTTAATGAAAAACTGTTTTTT.

The CDR3 protein is CASGRAGPFSYNEQFF. The DNA for the CDR3 is TGTGCCAGCGGGAGAGCGGGTCCATTCTCCTACAATGAGCAGTTCTTC. J is TRBJ2-1 and V is TRBV19; a weak D match, TRBD2 (6 bases). Germline CDR1 LNHDA, CDR2 SQIVND (reference sequence). The ends were cut back, 9 bases at V and 0 bases at J, with 18 bases in the middle. The CDR3 length is 16 residues.

The chain links TRBV9 to TRBJ1-2; D possibly corresponds to TRBD1 (5 bases). Per the germline V gene, CDR1 is SGDLS and CDR2 is YYNGEE. CDR3 length: 12 residues. Trimming removed 0 bases at V and 10 bases at J, with 10 bases between. CDR3 sequence (DNA): TGTGCCAGCAGCGTAGATCAGGGCCCCTACACCTTC. The encoded protein is CASSVDQGPYTF.

This clone has just one count. V is TRBV30 and J is TRBJ2-3, with 11 bases fitting TRBD2. V shed 4 bases and J 7 bases; nucleotides not matched to a gene: 7. Germline CDR1 GTSNPN, CDR2 SVGIG (reference sequence). The CDR3 is 14 residues long. The CDR3 nucleotides are TGTGCCTGGACTATAGCGGGGGGGCCCCATACGCAGTATTTT. Protein sequence: CAWTIAGGPHTQYF.

This sequence joins TRBV29-1 and TRBJ1-4; D not certain. Trimming removed 4 bases at V and 1 base at J, with 4 bases between. Germline V lookup: CDR1 SQVTM, CDR2 ANQGSEA. CDR3 length equals 12 residues. The CDR3 bases are TGCAGCGTTGCCCGAACTAATGAAAAACTGTTTTTT. It translates to CSVARTNEKLFF.

The V gene is TRBV7-2, the J gene TRBJ2-1; 8 positions agree with TRBD2. The CDR3 sequence is 16 residues long. Germline values: CDR1 SGHTA, CDR2 FQGNSA. V was pared by 6 bases and J by 7 bases, with 14 bases of the junction left unmatched. CDR3 region: CASSSESGGVKNEQFF. CDR3 nucleotides: TGTGCCAGCAGTTCCGAATCCGGGGGGGTTAAGAATGAGCAGTTCTTC. Using reference TRBV7-2 and TRBJ2-1 for the parts outside the CDR3, the full variable domain is GAGVSQSPSNKVTEKGKDVELRCDPISGHTALYWYRQSLGQGLEFLIYFQGNSAPDKSGLPSDRFSAERTGGSVSTLTIQRTQQEDSAVYLCASSSESGGVKNEQFFGPGTRLTVL.

V is TRBV28 and J is TRBJ1-2; TRBD1 matches at 8 bases. V was clipped by 6 bases and J by 4 bases; unmatched bases: 10. From germline, CDR1 is MDHEN and CDR2 SYDVKM. The CDR3 is made up of 15 amino acids. CDR3 in amino acids: CASSPYGQGPYGYTF. The CDR3 nucleotides read TGTGCCAGCAGCCCCTACGGACAGGGCCCCTATGGCTACACCTTC.

This chain joins TRBV30 and TRBJ1-5; D is unclear. Trimming took 0 bases from V and 4 from J, leaving 13 bases between them. Germline CDR1 and CDR2: GTSNPN and SVGIG (reference sequence). This CDR3 comprises 15 residues. The CDR3 DNA follows: TGTGCCTGGAGTGTTTCCCGTTCGTCGAATCAGCCCCAGCATTTT. This codes for CAWSVSRSSNQPQHF. The entire variable domain, with the rest obtained from reference TRBV30 and TRBJ1-5, is as follows: SQTIHQWPATLVQPVGSPLSLECTVEGTSNPNLYWYRQAAGRGLQLLFYSVGIGQISSEVPQNLSASRPQDRQFILSSKKLLLSDSGFYLCAWSVSRSSNQPQHFGDGTRLSIL.

This sequence joins TRBV11-2 and TRBJ1-2, with 12 bases that match TRBD1. Germline loops: CDR1 SGHAT, CDR2 FQNNGV. The trim removed 1 base at V and 4 bases at J, leaving 4 bases unmatched. This CDR3 is 16 amino acids long. CDR3: CASSLVGTGGSYGYTF. The CDR3 nucleotides read TGTGCCAGCAGCTTAGTTGGGACAGGGGGCAGCTATGGCTACACCTTC. The full variable domain, completed using reference TRBV11-2 and TRBJ1-2, is EAGVAQSPRYKIIEKRQSVAFWCNPISGHATLYWYQQILGQGPKLLIQFQNNGVVDDSQLPKDRFSAERLKGVDSTLKIQPAKLEDSAVYLCASSLVGTGGSYGYTFGSGTRLTVV.